One sample yielded the 25 T cell receptor beta chains listed below, sequenced in a study of T cell repertoires in cytomegalovirus infection. Each CDR3 protein is one row after TCRdb ran MiXCR on the reads. Among around 280,000 distinct CDR3 sequences, roughly a tenth were seen once, and the ten largest hold 2% to 3%. Specimen: PBMCs. The origin of the receptors is a human donor in good health (CMV status not recorded). Some clones in this sample may be carry-over from other donors' samples.

This clonotype appeared many times. The chain employs TRBV5-6 and TRBJ2-7, with D perhaps matching TRBD1 or TRBD2 (6 bases each). Trimming removed 2 bases from V and 6 bases from J, with 9 bases in between. Germline values: CDR1 SGHDT, CDR2 YYEEEE. This CDR3 has 12 residues. The CDR3 DNA reads TGTGCCAGCAGCTTTGGAGGGGGCGAGCAGTACGTC. Its translation: CASSFGGGEQYV.

Points on this clonotype: This sequence may be a read error, since a much larger clone differs from it by one base. V usage is TRBV6-6 and J usage is TRBJ1-3; 7 bases fit TRBD1. CDR1 is MNHNY and CDR2 is SVGAGI in the germline V gene (reference sequence). This CDR3 comprises 16 residues. CDR3 DNA sequence: TGTGCCAGCAGTATAGGGACAGCGGGATCTGGAAACACCATGTATTTT. This gives the protein CASSIGTAGSGNTMYF.

Many counts were recorded for this clonotype. This rearrangement joins TRBV7-2 to TRBJ2-5; TRBD1 matches at 10 bases. V trimming: 6 bases; J trimming: 2 bases; junction bases outside the gene matches: 6. The germline V gene encodes CDR1 SGHTA and CDR2 FQGNSA. The CDR3 loop spans 15 amino acids. CDR3 residues: CASSSGQGVQETQYF. CDR3 bases: TGTGCCAGCAGTTCCGGACAGGGGGTACAAGAGACCCAGTACTTC.

This clonotype was found a few times. The chain uses TRBV20-1 and TRBJ1-1, with D possibly being TRBD1 (5 bases). The CDR3 runs to 14 residues. Trimming removed 5 bases at V and 1 base at J, with 14 bases between. The germline gives CDR1 DFQATT, CDR2 SNEGSKA (reference sequence). The CDR3 coding sequence is TGCAGTGCTGAGTCACAGGTGAAGAACACTGAAGCTTTCTTT. It translates to CSAESQVKNTEAFF.

This clonotype was counted ten times or more. The chain carries TRBV28 and TRBJ1-2, with D unclear. The CDR3 extends over 11 amino acids. The V and J ends lost 7 bases and 8 bases respectively, with 11 bases between them. Looked up from germline, CDR1 is MDHEN and CDR2 is SYDVKM. The CDR3 DNA reads as TGTGCCAGCATGGGAGGGAACGGCTACACCTTC. Its protein is CASMGGNGYTF.

This clonotype was detected ten times or more. The chain carries TRBV20-1 and TRBJ2-3; maybe TRBD1 (6 bases). The CDR3 covers 16 residues. V lost 3 bases and J lost 1, with 17 bases in between. Looked up from germline, CDR1 is DFQATT and CDR2 is SNEGSKA (reference sequence). CDR3 in DNA: TGCAGTGCTAGGGGCCCGGACAGCCCGCGCACAGATACGCAGTATTTT. Translating it yields CSARGPDSPRTDTQYF.

CDR3 coding DNA: TGTGCCAGCAGTTTGTTATCAGGGGAGAAACCCGTGGAGCTGTTTTTT. Translated: CASSLLSGEKPVELFF. The V gene is TRBV12-3 or TRBV12-4, the J gene TRBJ2-2, with a weak D call TRBD1 (6 bases). The germline V and J ends were trimmed by 3 bases and 10 bases, with 21 bases remaining between them. The length of the CDR3 is 16 residues.

This clonotype appeared many times. The V call is TRBV5-1, the J call TRBJ1-4; D ambiguous. CDR1 is SGHRS and CDR2 is YFSETQ in the germline V gene. The CDR3 sequence is 15 residues long. The V gene lost 0 bases and the J gene lost 0 bases, with 6 bases spanning the gap. This CDR3 is CASSLAAATNEKLFF. CDR3 nucleotide sequence: TGCGCCAGCAGCTTGGCCGCGGCAACTAATGAAAAACTGTTTTTT.

The chain uses TRBV29-1 and TRBJ2-5; TRBD1 matches 8 bases. Trimming cost V 6 bases and J 4 bases; bases outside gene matches: 10. The germline V gene has CDR1 SQVTM and CDR2 ANQGSEA. The CDR3 is made up of 14 amino acids. The CDR3 spells CSVPLTGVRETQYF. In nucleotides, the CDR3 is TGCAGCGTGCCCTTGACAGGGGTAAGAGAGACCCAGTACTTC. Together with reference TRBV29-1 and TRBJ2-5, the CDR3 gives the full variable domain: SAVISQKPSRDICQRGTSLTIQCQVDSQVTMMFWYRQQPGQSLTLIATANQGSEATYESGFVIDKFPISRPNLTFSTLTVSNMSPEDSSIYLCSVPLTGVRETQYFGPGTRLLVL.

The sample holds many counts of this clonotype. The V gene is TRBV4-3, the J gene TRBJ1-3; 7 nucleotides match TRBD1. Germline V lookup: CDR1 LGHNA, CDR2 YSLEER. V lost 3 bases, J lost 2 bases, and 4 bases stayed unmatched. This CDR3 is 15 amino acids long. The CDR3 bases are TGCGCCAGCAGCCAGGAAGGGACAGCTGGAAACACCATATATTTT. Amino acid sequence: CASSQEGTAGNTIYF.

There are a few counts of this clonotype. The CDR3 DNA sequence: TGCAGTGCCTTAGACAATGAGCAGTTCTTC. Residues: CSALDNEQFF. This sequence joins TRBV20-1 and TRBJ2-1; the D is unclear. This CDR3 spans 10 amino acids. From germline, CDR1 is DFQATT and CDR2 SNEGSKA (reference sequence). Trimming removed 6 bases at V and 5 bases at J, with 5 bases between.

This clonotype was picked up a small number of times. This chain uses TRBV20-1 with TRBJ2-1; the D call may be TRBD1 or TRBD2 (5 bases each). V lost 5 bases, J lost 6 bases, and 11 bases lay in between. This CDR3 comprises 12 residues. In germline, CDR1 is DFQATT, CDR2 SNEGSKA (reference sequence). Written as DNA, the CDR3 is TGCAGTGCTCGGGGACCCCTCAATGAGCAGTTCTTC. Residues: CSARGPLNEQFF.

Turning to this clonotype: A single base separates this from a much larger clone, so it may be a read error. The chain is built from TRBV20-1 and TRBJ2-5, with D possibly TRBD1 on 6 matching bases. The CDR3 runs to 13 residues. V shed 3 bases and J shed 4 bases, with 12 bases lying between them. In germline, CDR1 is DFQATT, CDR2 SNEGSKA (reference sequence). CDR3 region: CSASKGVRETQYF. CDR3 DNA: TGCAGTGCTAGTAAGGGGGTACGAGAGACCCAGTACTTC.

The sample holds many counts of this clonotype. This chain uses TRBV20-1 with TRBJ2-3, with 7 bases lining up with TRBD2. The germline gives CDR1 DFQATT, CDR2 SNEGSKA (reference sequence). This CDR3 spans 13 amino acids. The V gene end was trimmed by 7 bases and the J gene end by 0 bases; junction bases not matched to a gene: 4. The CDR3 DNA is TGCAGTGTCCGCGGGGGTAGCACAGATACGCAGTATTTT. Its protein is CSVRGGSTDTQYF.

This chain joins TRBV6-2 or TRBV6-3 and TRBJ2-7; TRBD1 aligns across 9 bases. Germline V gene sequence: CDR1 MNHEY, CDR2 SVGEGT. V shed 2 bases, J shed 5 bases, and the junction held 10 bases outside the gene matches. There are 16 residues in the CDR3. The CDR3 bases are TGTGCCAGCAGTTACCCCGGACAGGGGTCCTGGCACGAGCAGTACTTC. The encoded protein is CASSYPGQGSWHEQYF.

This clonotype has a count of ten or more. The CDR3 region is CASSPARASGYTF. The CDR3 DNA reads as TGTGCCAGCAGCCCGGCCAGGGCGTCTGGCTACACCTTC. The chain combines TRBV7-2 with TRBJ1-2; a possible D gene is TRBD1 (5 bases). Germline CDR1 SGHTA, CDR2 FQGNSA. CDR3 length: 13 residues. The ends were cut back, 5 bases at V and 7 bases at J, with 14 bases in the middle.

This clonotype was detected only a few times. This chain joins TRBV7-2 and TRBJ1-5; 10 bases are shared with TRBD1. Germline assignment: CDR1 SGHTA and CDR2 FQGNSA. The CDR3 runs to 13 residues. The trim removed 8 bases at V and 7 bases at J, leaving 5 bases unmatched. The CDR3, as DNA: TGTGCCAGCTCGACAGGGGGCTGGCAGCCCCAGCATTTT. As protein: CASSTGGWQPQHF.

This clonotype was detected many times. The V call is TRBV24-1, the J call TRBJ2-2; D gene ambiguous. V was cut by 2 bases and J by 7 bases, with 4 bases left in between. Germline loops: CDR1 KGHDR, CDR2 SFDVKD. The CDR3 covers 12 residues. CDR3 protein: CATSDYIGELFF. The CDR3 DNA sequence: TGTGCCACCAGTGATTACATCGGGGAGCTGTTTTTT.

This clonotype was detected ten times or more. The rearrangement joins TRBV20-1 to TRBJ1-5; 7 bases match TRBD1. The CDR3 covers 18 residues. With V trimmed by 0 bases and J by 1 base, 12 bases remained unmatched. Germline V gene lookup returns CDR1 DFQATT and CDR2 SNEGSKA (reference sequence). The CDR3 coding sequence is TGCAGTGCTAGAGATGATCAGGGGGACATAAGGAGCAATCAGCCCCAGCATTTT. It yields the protein CSARDDQGDIRSNQPQHF.

V gene TRBV28 combines with J gene TRBJ1-1; TRBD1 matches at 7 bases. J was trimmed by 4 bases and V by 8 bases; bases with no gene match: 16. The CDR3 is 16 residues long. Germline loops: CDR1 MDHEN, CDR2 SYDVKM. CDR3 loop: CASLSAPGGVSTEAFF. CDR3 nucleotides: TGTGCCAGCCTATCGGCCCCAGGGGGGGTAAGCACTGAAGCTTTCTTT.

This clonotype was found many times. This rearrangement joins TRBV10-1 to TRBJ1-3, with D uncertain. The CDR3 is 15 residues long. Germline CDR1 is WNHNN and CDR2 is SYGVQD (reference sequence). V was clipped by 0 bases and J by 3 bases, with 9 bases between them. The CDR3 nucleotides are TGCGCCAGCAGTGAGTCCGGTGGAGGTGGAAACACCATATATTTT. Its translation: CASSESGGGGNTIYF.

This clonotype came up a few times. The chain has TRBV27 and TRBJ2-5, with D perhaps TRBD2 (6 bases). The length of the CDR3 is 16 residues. V was clipped by 0 bases and J by 4 bases, with 15 bases between them. The germline CDR1 and CDR2 sequences are MNHEY and SMNVEV (reference sequence). In nucleotides, the CDR3 is TGTGCCAGCAGTTTATCGCGACTAGAGGTCCTAGAGACCCAGTACTTC. Translating it yields CASSLSRLEVLETQYF.

This clonotype was counted at least ten times. The chain carries TRBV20-1 and TRBJ1-1, with D possibly being TRBD1 (5 bases). Per germline, CDR1 DFQATT and CDR2 SNEGSKA (reference sequence). This CDR3 is 20 amino acids long. V dropped 0 bases and J dropped 0 bases, with 26 bases sitting between them. The CDR3 region is CSARDEKDRGGRQMNTEAFF. CDR3 nucleotides: TGCAGTGCTAGAGATGAAAAAGATCGGGGGGGACGGCAGATGAACACTGAAGCTTTCTTT.

This clonotype has at least ten counts. The V gene is TRBV7-2, the J gene TRBJ2-2; D is possibly TRBD2 (6 bases). The germline V gene encodes CDR1 SGHTA and CDR2 FQGNSA. Trimming took off 4 bases at V and 3 bases at J, with 15 bases between the two ends. The CDR3 consists of 16 residues. CDR3 sequence (DNA): TGTGCCAGCAGCTCCCCGACGGGCGGGGACACCGGGGAGCTGTTTTTT. Its translation: CASSSPTGGDTGELFF.

This clonotype was seen a handful of times. V usage is TRBV6-2 or TRBV6-3 and J usage is TRBJ2-5, with 8 positions matching TRBD2. Per the germline V gene, CDR1 is MNHEY and CDR2 is SVGEGT. The CDR3 sequence is 15 residues long. Trimming removed 5 bases from V and 7 bases from J; junction bases left unmatched: 12. The CDR3 DNA sequence: TGTGCCAGCAGTGCCCGACCGGGACTAGAGGCGACCCAGTACTTC. It is translated as CASSARPGLEATQYF.